This record looks at one T cell receptor (beta chain) sequence and its context. Its antigen is still unknown. The CDR3 runs 14 residues. Germline V gene lookup returns CDR1 MNHEY and CDR2 SVGAGI. The V and J ends lost 10 bases and 4 bases respectively, with 14 bases between them. The source of the sample is a study of T cell responses to AZD1222 COVID-19 vaccine. In the study overall: Second doses that came at about 4 or about 12 weeks were put together. The study's findings and limits: The study identified only 6 or 7 AZD1222 recipients as seropositive at baseline.

TCRdb's table, derived via immunoSEQ multiplex PCR, lists solely in-frame clones and lacks some. Among approximately 170,000 clones listed, around 90% were seen once. The chain uses TRBV6-5 and TRBJ2-6, with D tentatively TRBD1 or TRBD2 (5 bases each). Sequenced here: peripheral blood, sampled on day 0 of AZD1222 vaccination. The sequence was collected from an adult in good health. CDR3 amino acids: CATRGVPGANVLTF. The CDR3 bases are TGTGCCACTCGAGGGGTCCCCGGGGCCAACGTCCTGACTTTC.